These 3 T cell receptor beta chains were all obtained from the same sample, sequenced in a study of T cells in Graves' hyperthyroidism and ophthalmopathy (dated by TCRdb to between 2018 and 2021). Libraries were constructed by multiplex PCR. TCRdb shows the sequencer as Illumina HiSeq 2000. The TCR beta CDR3 regions were amplified from RNA transcripts. A first-round RT-PCR of the TCR CDR3 used the HTBI primer set with the Qiagen OneStep RT-PCR kit. TCRdb passed the public sequencing reads through fastp at Q25 and MiXCR, retaining productive beta sequences. Every entry covers one CDR3 protein and lists the most common genes and DNA from its rows. Across this sample there are fewer than 600,000 distinct CDR3 sequences, with about an eighth seen only once. Less than 20% of the sample is taken by the ten largest. Sequenced input: blood. The receptor set was obtained from a woman between 18 and 29 years old with Graves' hyperthyroidism.

There are many counts of this clonotype. This rearrangement joins TRBV2 to TRBJ1-4; a weak D match, TRBD1 (6 bases). CDR1 and CDR2 (germline): SNHLY, FYNNEI. The CDR3 spans 12 residues. V shed 7 bases and J shed 8 bases, with 11 bases lying between them. CDR3 amino acids: CASKAGEEKLFF. Written as DNA, the CDR3 is TGTGCCAGCAAGGCAGGGGAGGAAAAACTGTTTTTT.

This clonotype appeared many times. V usage is TRBV3-1 and J usage is TRBJ2-1; 7 bases line up with TRBD2. V gave up 2 bases and J gave up 2 bases; unmatched junction bases: 12. The CDR3 totals 18 residues. CDR1 and CDR2 (germline): LGHDT, YNNKEL (reference sequence). The DNA of the CDR3 is TGTGCCAGCAGCCAAAGCCCTCTAGCGGTTTTAGCCTACAATGAGCAGTTCTTC. This codes for CASSQSPLAVLAYNEQFF.

This clonotype showed up many times. V usage is TRBV27 and J usage is TRBJ2-2; maybe TRBD1 (6 bases). The germline gives CDR1 MNHEY, CDR2 SMNVEV (reference sequence). This CDR3 is built from 14 residues. Trimming took off 5 bases at V and 0 bases at J, with 7 bases between the two ends. As DNA, the CDR3 is TGTGCCAGCAGTCAGGGGACGAACACCGGGGAGCTGTTTTTT. This sequence encodes CASSQGTNTGELFF.